This T cell receptor beta chain was profiled in a study of OX40 agonist ivuxolimab in advanced cancers. About the study: An anti-OX40 (CD134) antibody with agonistic activity, ivuxolimab, was administered to patients. Overall study findings and caveats: Patients who responded partially at 0.1-3.0 mg/kg showed clonal expansion ranking among the lowest. On average, CD8+ T cells had more expanded clones than CD4+.

With respect to this clone: Its antigen remains unidentified. Other DNA sequences from this sample encode an identical CDR3 as well.

With 9 bases removed from V and 1 base from J, the gap between germline ends came to 18 bases. The CDR3 length is 15 residues. CDR1 and CDR2 (germline): MGHDK, SYGVNS. Profiling relied on immunoSEQ multiplex PCR, and the TCRdb table lists in-frame clones only, not all of them. The sample has around 50,000 clones, 75% to 90% seen once. This clonotype was sampled from an adult with an advanced solid tumor such as melanoma, head and neck, liver or kidney cancer. This chain uses TRBV25-1 with TRBJ1-1; D is possibly TRBD1 (6 bases). The material sequenced was CD4+ or CD8+ T cells sorted from blood, taken in a trial of the OX40 agonist ivuxolimab. In DNA form, the CDR3 reads TGTGCCAGGCCGGGGGAGGGGGGCTCGAACACTGAAGCTTTCTTT. Translated: CARPGEGGSNTEAFF. Based on the CDR3 plus reference TRBV25-1 and TRBJ1-1, the full variable domain is EADIYQTPRYLVIGTGKKITLECSQTMGHDKMYWYQQDPGMELHLIHYSYGVNSTEKGDLSSESTVSRIRTEHFPLTLESARPSHTSQYLCARPGEGGSNTEAFFGQGTRLTVV.